The 19 T cell receptor beta chains below were found in one sample sequenced in a study of blood T cell repertoires in COVID-19. Generated by immunoSEQ multiplex PCR, the TCRdb table keeps only in-frame clones and is missing some. The table includes about 180,000 clones, roughly 88% detected once. Sequencing was done on a sample of PBMCs or T cells enriched from blood (not recorded which). The receptors here all came from a woman in her 30s who had recovered from COVID-19.

This rearrangement joins TRBV28 to TRBJ1-4; no reliable D call. This CDR3 has 13 residues. Germline values: CDR1 MDHEN, CDR2 SYDVKM. The germline V and J ends were trimmed by 7 bases and 5 bases, with 11 bases remaining between them. CDR3 sequence (DNA): TGTGCCAGCATGTTTCACTCCAATGAAAAACTGTTTTTT. It codes for CASMFHSNEKLFF.

The chain employs TRBV19 and TRBJ2-1; 8 nucleotides match TRBD1. CDR3 length: 15 amino acids. Losses at the gene ends were 7 bases for V and 8 bases for J; bases not matched to a gene: 13. Germline CDR1 LNHDA, CDR2 SQIVND (reference sequence). This chain's CDR3 is CASTTGQGAVDEQFF. The CDR3 bases are TGTGCCAGTACCACTGGGCAGGGGGCTGTAGATGAGCAGTTCTTC.

This clone has a single count. The J gene is TRBJ1-2, the V gene TRBV28; a weak D match, TRBD1 (6 bases). Trimming pared 8 bases from V and 2 bases from J, leaving 21 bases between. The CDR3 consists of 16 residues. Germline values: CDR1 MDHEN, CDR2 SYDVKM. CDR3 protein: CASQTRGPFENYGYTF. CDR3 DNA: TGTGCCAGCCAGACCAGGGGCCCCTTCGAAAACTATGGCTACACCTTC.

The chain links TRBV7-8 to TRBJ1-2; D unclear. Germline assignment: CDR1 SGHVS and CDR2 FQNEAQ. This CDR3 has 14 residues. V lost 1 base and J 4 bases, leaving 10 bases between the germline ends. CDR3 in DNA: TGTGCCAGCAGCTTAGACGAGTGGGCCTATGGCTACACCTTC. Translation gives CASSLDEWAYGYTF.

This sequence joins TRBV16 and TRBJ1-3; the match to TRBD1 covers 9 bases. The germline V gene encodes CDR1 KGHSY and CDR2 FQNENV. There are 17 residues in the CDR3. The V segment lost 4 bases and the J segment 0 bases; nucleotides outside the gene matches: 7. CDR3 residues: CASSPRGTGNSGNTIYF. CDR3 coding DNA: TGTGCCAGCAGCCCCAGAGGGACAGGGAACTCTGGAAACACCATATATTTT.

In this sample, this clone turned up once. Relative to the germline gene, one junction end is altered; a read error may explain this. The V and J genes are TRBV6-5 and TRBJ2-1; 9 bases match TRBD2. The CDR3 runs 15 residues. Per the germline V gene, CDR1 is MNHEY and CDR2 is SVGAGI. CDR3 sequence: CASSKAGGPGDERIF. CDR3 DNA sequence: TGTGCCAGCAGCAAAGCGGGAGGTCCAGGTGATGAGCGGATCTTC.

The CDR3 DNA reads as TGTGCCAGCAGTTACTCTCCCCCCAGCTCCTACGAGCAGTACTTC. This gives the protein CASSYSPPSSYEQYF. The rearrangement joins TRBV6-5 to TRBJ2-7; D is unresolved. CDR1 MNHEY and CDR2 SVGAGI come from the germline V gene. The CDR3 extends over 15 amino acids. With 0 bases removed from V and 0 bases from J, the gap between germline ends came to 9 bases.

The chain combines TRBV4-2 with TRBJ2-3; 10 bases map to TRBD2. V lost 0 bases, J lost 2 bases, and 8 bases stayed unmatched. CDR1 and CDR2 from the germline V gene are LGHNA and YNFKEQ. This CDR3 has 18 amino acids. The CDR3 coding sequence is TGTGCCAGCAGCCAAGAGAGGGCTAGCGGGGGTGCCACAGATACGCAGTATTTT. This sequence encodes CASSQERASGGATDTQYF.

V is TRBV5-3 and J is TRBJ1-4; 11 bases line up with TRBD1. TRBV5-3 is reported as an ORF; its role is uncertain. V gave up 4 bases and J gave up 1 base; unmatched junction bases: 6. This CDR3 comprises 17 residues. The CDR3 nucleotides are TGTGCCAGAAGCCACGGAGGGACAGGGGGAACTAATGAAAAACTGTTTTTT. It encodes CARSHGGTGGTNEKLFF.

This chain links TRBV25-1 with TRBJ2-2, with D tentatively TRBD1 (6 bases). CDR1 is MGHDK and CDR2 is SYGVNS in the germline V gene. This CDR3 is built from 16 residues. V was cut by 2 bases and J by 0 bases, with 10 bases left in between. The CDR3 reads CASSERAGANTGELFF. The CDR3 region has the DNA TGTGCCAGCAGTGAAAGGGCAGGGGCGAACACCGGGGAGCTGTTTTTT.

The chain links TRBV5-6 to TRBJ1-2; 10 positions agree with TRBD1. Germline loops: CDR1 SGHDT, CDR2 YYEEEE. CDR3 length: 16 residues. Trimming removed 3 bases from V and 6 bases from J; junction bases left unmatched: 11. CDR3 coding DNA: TGTGCCAGCAGCTGGATTACGGACAGGGGGAGAGATGGCTACACCTTC. Protein product: CASSWITDRGRDGYTF.

This clone has a handful of counts. The V call is TRBV2, the J call TRBJ2-2, with D perhaps matching TRBD2 (6 bases). Germline lookup yields CDR1 SNHLY and CDR2 FYNNEI. The CDR3 extends over 14 amino acids. V dropped 6 bases and J dropped 7 bases, with 15 bases sitting between them. Here the CDR3 reads CASRERTTSGELFF. CDR3 coding DNA: TGTGCCAGCAGGGAGAGGACGACTAGCGGGGAGCTGTTTTTT.

The V gene is TRBV19, the J gene TRBJ2-5, with D possibly matching TRBD2 (6 bases). Per germline, CDR1 LNHDA and CDR2 SQIVND (reference sequence). The CDR3 length is 15 residues. The V gene lost 4 bases and the J gene lost 3 bases, with 15 bases spanning the gap. The CDR3 loop is CASSTLTGGKETQYF. The CDR3 bases are TGTGCCAGTAGTACATTGACTGGGGGGAAAGAGACCCAGTACTTC.

The chain employs TRBV7-9 and TRBJ1-2; TRBD1 matches at 7 bases. With 5 bases clipped from V and 5 bases from J, the junction kept 8 bases outside the gene matches. CDR3 length equals 14 residues. Germline V CDR1 and CDR2: SEHNR, FQNEAQ (reference sequence). The CDR3 bases are TGTGCCAGCAGCGTAACAGGGGAGCGATATGGCTACACCTTC. This codes for CASSVTGERYGYTF.

V and J are TRBV11-2 and TRBJ1-1; 7 bases line up with TRBD1. The V gene end was trimmed by 1 base and the J gene end by 1 base; junction bases not matched to a gene: 6. Germline V CDR1 and CDR2: SGHAT, FQNNGV. The CDR3 contains 16 residues. CDR3 amino acids: CASSLVGRGKNTEAFF. As DNA, the CDR3 is TGTGCCAGCAGCTTAGTGGGCAGGGGGAAGAACACTGAAGCTTTCTTT. Combining the CDR3 with reference TRBV11-2 and TRBJ1-1 gives the whole variable domain EAGVAQSPRYKIIEKRQSVAFWCNPISGHATLYWYQQILGQGPKLLIQFQNNGVVDDSQLPKDRFSAERLKGVDSTLKIQPAKLEDSAVYLCASSLVGRGKNTEAFFGQGTRLTVV.

This clone was observed a handful of times. The rearrangement links TRBV11-2 to TRBJ2-1; 13 bases align to TRBD2. This CDR3 contains 15 residues. Trimming cost V 5 bases and J 7 bases; bases outside gene matches: 5. CDR1 SGHAT and CDR2 FQNNGV come from the germline V gene. CDR3 nucleotides: TGTGCCAGCAGCCGGGGACTAGCGGGATATAATGAGCAGTTCTTC. The encoded protein is CASSRGLAGYNEQFF.

The CDR3 is CASSIGGGLRANVLTF. As DNA, the CDR3 is TGTGCCAGTAGTATAGGTGGCGGACTACGCGCCAACGTCCTGACTTTC. The V gene is TRBV19, the J gene TRBJ2-6; a possible D gene is TRBD2 (6 bases). Germline CDR1 and CDR2: LNHDA and SQIVND (reference sequence). Deletions cut 1 base from V and 7 bases from J, with 14 bases between. The CDR3 runs to 16 residues.

The rearrangement uses TRBV6-5 and TRBJ1-2; D remains ambiguous. V shed 2 bases and J shed 4 bases, with 14 bases lying between them. CDR1 is MNHEY, CDR2 SVGAGI, per germline. This CDR3 has 15 amino acids. CDR3 DNA: TGTGCCAGCAGTTACGGTACAGACATCCCCTATGGCTACACCTTC. Protein: CASSYGTDIPYGYTF.

The rearrangement uses TRBV27 and TRBJ2-6; 10 bases line up with TRBD1. Germline V CDR1 and CDR2: MNHEY, SMNVEV (reference sequence). The CDR3 runs 16 residues. J gave up 1 base and V 9 bases, and 6 bases lay outside the gene matches. The CDR3 nucleotides read TGTGCCAGTCGACGGGACAGGGGATCTGGGGCCAACGTCCTGACTTTC. Its protein product is CASRRDRGSGANVLTF.